This T cell receptor beta chain was documented in a study of breast tumors, draining lymph nodes, adjacent tissues. TCRdb redid the calling of the multiplex PCR reads with MiXCR, one entry per CDR3 protein. This table has about 21,000 distinct CDR3 sequences, around 40% appearing once. Study findings and constraints: Findings are consistent with lymph node origin and intratumoral expansion of most tumor T cells. Tumor repertoires ranked between lymph nodes and nontumor tissue in diversity, with V and J gene preferences. Compared with basal-like, luminal-like tumors shared significantly more repertoire with nontumor tissue. The lymph node origin of tumor T cells was framed as consistent with a hypothesis, not demonstrated.

This CDR3 has 14 residues. Germline CDR1 is SSHAT and CDR2 is FNYEAQ (reference sequence). Note on this clonotype: Its antigen is currently unknown. At one end, the junction sequence differs from germline, possibly due to a read error.

The sequenced sample was breast tumor tissue. The chain couples TRBV7-7 to TRBJ2-1; 11 bases fit TRBD1. This clonotype was sampled from a female donor with breast cancer. Some clones in this sample may be carry-over from other donors' samples. The CDR3 loop is CASSRGTGGNEQFF. The CDR3 coding sequence is TGTGCTAGCAGCCGTGGGACAGGGGGAAATGAGCAGTTCTTC.